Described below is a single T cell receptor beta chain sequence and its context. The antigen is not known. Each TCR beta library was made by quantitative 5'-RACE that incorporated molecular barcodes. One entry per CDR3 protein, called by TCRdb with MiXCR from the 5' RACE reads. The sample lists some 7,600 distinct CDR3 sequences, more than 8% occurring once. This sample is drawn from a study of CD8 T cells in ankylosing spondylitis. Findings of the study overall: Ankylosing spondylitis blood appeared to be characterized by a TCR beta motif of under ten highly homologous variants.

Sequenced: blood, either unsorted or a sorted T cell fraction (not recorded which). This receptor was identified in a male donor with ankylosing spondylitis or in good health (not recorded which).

In nucleotides, the CDR3 is TGTGCCAGCAGCCGTAGCTCAACTAATGAAAAACTGTTTTTT. This gives the protein CASSRSSTNEKLFF. The chain is built from TRBV9 and TRBJ1-4; D gene unclear. Germline CDR1 and CDR2: SGDLS and YYNGEE. CDR3 length equals 14 residues. V was shortened by 4 bases and J by 0 bases, with 7 bases between the two germline ends.